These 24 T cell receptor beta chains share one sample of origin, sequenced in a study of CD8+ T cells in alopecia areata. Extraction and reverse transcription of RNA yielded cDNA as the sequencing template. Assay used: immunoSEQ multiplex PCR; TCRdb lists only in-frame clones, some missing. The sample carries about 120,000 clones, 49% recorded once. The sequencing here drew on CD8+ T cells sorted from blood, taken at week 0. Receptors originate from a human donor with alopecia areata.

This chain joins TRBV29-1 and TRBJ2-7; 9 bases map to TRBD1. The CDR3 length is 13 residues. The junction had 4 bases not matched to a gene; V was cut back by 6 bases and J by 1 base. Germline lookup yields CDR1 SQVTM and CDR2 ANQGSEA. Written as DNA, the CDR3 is TGCAGCGTAGCCGGGACAGGGTCCTACGAGCAGTACTTC. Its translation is CSVAGTGSYEQYF.

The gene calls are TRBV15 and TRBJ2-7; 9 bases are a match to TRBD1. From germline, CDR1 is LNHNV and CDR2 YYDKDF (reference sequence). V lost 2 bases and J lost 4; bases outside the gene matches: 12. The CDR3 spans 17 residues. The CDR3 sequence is CATSRYPRTGEIYEQYF. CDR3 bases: TGTGCCACCAGCAGATACCCCCGGACAGGGGAGATATACGAGCAGTACTTC.

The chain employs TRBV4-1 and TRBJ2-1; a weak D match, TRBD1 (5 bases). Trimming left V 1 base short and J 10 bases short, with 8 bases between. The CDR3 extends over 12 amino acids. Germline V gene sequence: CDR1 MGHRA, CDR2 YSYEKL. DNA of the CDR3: TGCGCCAGCAGCCAAGGGTGGGGCGAGCAGTTCTTC. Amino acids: CASSQGWGEQFF.

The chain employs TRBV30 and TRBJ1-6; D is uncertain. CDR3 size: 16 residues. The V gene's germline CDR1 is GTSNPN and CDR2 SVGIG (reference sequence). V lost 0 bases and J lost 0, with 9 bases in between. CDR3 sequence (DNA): TGTGCCTGGAGTGTAACGGAGAGCTCCTATAATTCACCCCTCCACTTT. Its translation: CAWSVTESSYNSPLHF.

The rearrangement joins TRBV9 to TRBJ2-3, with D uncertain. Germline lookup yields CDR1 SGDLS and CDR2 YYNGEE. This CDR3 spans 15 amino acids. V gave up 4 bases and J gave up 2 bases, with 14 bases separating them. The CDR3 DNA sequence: TGTGCCAGCAGCCCAGGAGACACTTCCACAGATACGCAGTATTTT. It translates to CASSPGDTSTDTQYF.

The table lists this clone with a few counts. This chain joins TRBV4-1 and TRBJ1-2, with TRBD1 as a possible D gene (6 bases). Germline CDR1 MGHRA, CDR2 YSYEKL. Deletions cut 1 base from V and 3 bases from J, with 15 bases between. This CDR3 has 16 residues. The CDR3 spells CASSQAISTGYYGYTF. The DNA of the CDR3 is TGCGCCAGCAGCCAAGCTATATCTACAGGGTACTATGGCTACACCTTC.

The CDR3 loop is CASSQDIVGYDYGYTF. The CDR3, as DNA: TGTGCCAGCAGCCAAGATATAGTAGGGTACGACTATGGCTACACCTTC. V usage is TRBV4-2 and J usage is TRBJ1-2; D ambiguous. The V gene lost 0 bases and the J gene lost 3 bases, with 14 bases spanning the gap. This CDR3 region has 16 residues. CDR1 and CDR2 from the germline V gene are LGHNA and YNFKEQ.

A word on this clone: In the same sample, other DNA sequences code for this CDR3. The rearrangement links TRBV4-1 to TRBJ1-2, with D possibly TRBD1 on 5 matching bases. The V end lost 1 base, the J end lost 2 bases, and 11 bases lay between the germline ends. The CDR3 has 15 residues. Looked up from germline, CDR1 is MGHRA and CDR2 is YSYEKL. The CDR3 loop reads CASSQARGENYGYTF. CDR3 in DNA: TGCGCCAGCAGCCAAGCGCGGGGCGAGAACTATGGCTACACCTTC.

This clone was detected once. CDR3 in amino acids: CSVEERGNTEAFF. The CDR3 DNA reads TGCAGCGTTGAAGAGAGGGGGAACACTGAAGCTTTCTTT. This chain uses TRBV29-1 with TRBJ1-1, with D possibly being TRBD1 (5 bases). The CDR3 consists of 13 residues. Per germline, CDR1 SQVTM and CDR2 ANQGSEA. Trimming took off 0 bases at V and 1 base at J, with 6 bases between the two ends.

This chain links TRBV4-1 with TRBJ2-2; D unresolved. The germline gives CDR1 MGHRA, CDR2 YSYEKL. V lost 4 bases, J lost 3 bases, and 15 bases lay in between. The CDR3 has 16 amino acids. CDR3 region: CASSRPLAPDTGELFF. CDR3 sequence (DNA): TGCGCCAGCAGCCGCCCCCTGGCGCCGGACACCGGGGAGCTGTTTTTT.

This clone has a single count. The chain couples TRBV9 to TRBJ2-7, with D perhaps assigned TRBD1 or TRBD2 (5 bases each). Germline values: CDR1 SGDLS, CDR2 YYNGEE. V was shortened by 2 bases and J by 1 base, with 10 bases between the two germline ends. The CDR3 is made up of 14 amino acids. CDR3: CASSVGTISYEQYF. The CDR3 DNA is TGTGCCAGCAGCGTGGGGACCATATCCTACGAGCAGTACTTC.

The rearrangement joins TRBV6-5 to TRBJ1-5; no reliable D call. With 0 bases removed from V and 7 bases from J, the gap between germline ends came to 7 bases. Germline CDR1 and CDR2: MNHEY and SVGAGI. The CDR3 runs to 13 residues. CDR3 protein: CASSYSARQPQHF. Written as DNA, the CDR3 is TGTGCCAGCAGTTACTCGGCGAGGCAGCCCCAGCATTTT.

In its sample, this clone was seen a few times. This CDR3 is CSVASFEHRETQYF. The CDR3 coding sequence is TGCAGCGTTGCTAGTTTTGAGCACAGAGAGACCCAGTACTTC. This chain connects TRBV29-1 to TRBJ2-5; D not resolved. There are 14 residues in the CDR3. Looked up from germline, CDR1 is SQVTM and CDR2 is ANQGSEA. V was pared by 4 bases and J by 4 bases, with 16 bases between. Filled out from reference TRBV29-1 and TRBJ2-5, the complete variable domain reads SAVISQKPSRDICQRGTSLTIQCQVDSQVTMMFWYRQQPGQSLTLIATANQGSEATYESGFVIDKFPISRPNLTFSTLTVSNMSPEDSSIYLCSVASFEHRETQYFGPGTRLLVL.

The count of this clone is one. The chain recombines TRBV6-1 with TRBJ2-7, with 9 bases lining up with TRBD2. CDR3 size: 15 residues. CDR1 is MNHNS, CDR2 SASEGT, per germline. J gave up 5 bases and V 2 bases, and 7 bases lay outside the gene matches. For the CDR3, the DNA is TGTGCCAGCAGTGAACTCGCGGGGGGGCCAAACGAGCAGTACTTC. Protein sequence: CASSELAGGPNEQYF.

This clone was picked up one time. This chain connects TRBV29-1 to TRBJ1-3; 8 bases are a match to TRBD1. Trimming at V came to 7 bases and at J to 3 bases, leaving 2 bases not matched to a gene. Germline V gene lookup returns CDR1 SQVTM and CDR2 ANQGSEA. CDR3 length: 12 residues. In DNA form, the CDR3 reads TGCAGCGCAGGACAGGGTGGAAACACCATATATTTT. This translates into CSAGQGGNTIYF.

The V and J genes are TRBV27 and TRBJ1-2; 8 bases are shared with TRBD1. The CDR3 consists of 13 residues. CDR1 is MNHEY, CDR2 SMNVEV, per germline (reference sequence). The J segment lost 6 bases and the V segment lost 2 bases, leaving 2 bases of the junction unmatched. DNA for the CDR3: TGTGCCAGCAGTTTAGCAGGGGGCGATGGCTACACCTTC. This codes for CASSLAGGDGYTF.

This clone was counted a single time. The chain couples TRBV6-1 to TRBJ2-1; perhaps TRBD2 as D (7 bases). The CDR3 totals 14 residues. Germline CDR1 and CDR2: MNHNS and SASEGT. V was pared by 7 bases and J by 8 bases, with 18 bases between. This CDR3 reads CASMTLGGADEQFF. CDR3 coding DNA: TGTGCCAGCATGACCCTGGGGGGGGCCGATGAGCAGTTCTTC.

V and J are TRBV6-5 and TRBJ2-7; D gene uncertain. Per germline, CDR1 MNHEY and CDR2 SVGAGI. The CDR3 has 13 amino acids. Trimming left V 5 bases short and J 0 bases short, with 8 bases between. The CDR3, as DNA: TGTGCCAGCAGTGCCCGACACTCCTACGAGCAGTACTTC. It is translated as CASSARHSYEQYF.

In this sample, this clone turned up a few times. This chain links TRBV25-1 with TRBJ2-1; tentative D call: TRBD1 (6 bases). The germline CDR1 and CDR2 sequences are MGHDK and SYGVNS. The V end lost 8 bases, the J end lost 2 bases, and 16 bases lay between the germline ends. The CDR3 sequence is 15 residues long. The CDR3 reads CASGEWGPAYNEQFF. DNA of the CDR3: TGTGCCAGCGGGGAGTGGGGGCCGGCCTACAATGAGCAGTTCTTC.

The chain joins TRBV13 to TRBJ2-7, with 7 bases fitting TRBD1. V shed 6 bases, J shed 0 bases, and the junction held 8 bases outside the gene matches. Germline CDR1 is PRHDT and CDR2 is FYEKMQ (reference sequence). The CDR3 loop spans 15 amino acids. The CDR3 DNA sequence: TGTGCCAGCAGACAGGGGCTGGGGTACTCCTACGAGCAGTACTTC. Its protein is CASRQGLGYSYEQYF.

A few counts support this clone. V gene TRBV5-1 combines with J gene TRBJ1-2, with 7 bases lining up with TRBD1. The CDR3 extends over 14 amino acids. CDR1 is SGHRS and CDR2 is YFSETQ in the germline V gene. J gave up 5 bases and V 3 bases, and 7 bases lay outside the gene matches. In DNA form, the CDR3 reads TGCGCCAGCAGCTCAGGACAGGAAGTGTATGGCTACACCTTC. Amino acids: CASSSGQEVYGYTF.

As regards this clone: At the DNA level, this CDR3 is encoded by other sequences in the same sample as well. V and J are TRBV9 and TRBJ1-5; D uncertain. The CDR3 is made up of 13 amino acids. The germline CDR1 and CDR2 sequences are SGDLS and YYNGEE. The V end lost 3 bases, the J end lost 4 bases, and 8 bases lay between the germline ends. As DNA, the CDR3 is TGTGCCAGCAGCGCCGACGGGAATCAGCCCCAGCATTTT. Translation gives CASSADGNQPQHF. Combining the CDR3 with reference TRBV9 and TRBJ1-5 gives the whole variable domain DSGVTQTPKHLITATGQRVTLRCSPRSGDLSVYWYQQSLDQGLQFLIQYYNGEERAKGNILERFSAQQFPDLHSELNLSSLELGDSALYFCASSADGNQPQHFGDGTRLSIL.

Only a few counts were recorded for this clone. CDR3 protein: CASSSLEGGYTF. The CDR3 region has the DNA TGTGCCAGCAGCTCTCTAGAGGGTGGCTACACCTTC. The V and J genes are TRBV9 and TRBJ1-2, with D unresolved. CDR1 and CDR2 from the germline V gene are SGDLS and YYNGEE. The V end was cut by 4 bases, the J end by 7 bases, with 11 bases between. The CDR3 loop spans 12 amino acids.

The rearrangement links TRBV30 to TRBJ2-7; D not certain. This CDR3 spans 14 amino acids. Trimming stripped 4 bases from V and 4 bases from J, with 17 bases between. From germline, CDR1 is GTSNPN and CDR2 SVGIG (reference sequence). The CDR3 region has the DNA TGTGCCTGGACCGCCGGCCGTTTGGGATACGAGCAGTACTTC. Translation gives CAWTAGRLGYEQYF.